This TCR beta chain originates from a study of cytomegalovirus exposure and HLA in healthy donors. Germline-derived CDR1 and CDR2 are SNHLY and FYNNEI. V lost 6 bases, J lost 3 bases, and 11 bases lay in between. The CDR3 totals 13 residues. Assay: immunoSEQ multiplex PCR; the TCRdb copy retains only in-frame clones and omits some. The data hold 65,000 to 75,000 clones, with 96% observed a single time. The chain joins TRBV2 to TRBJ2-5, with D maybe TRBD2 (5 bases). The source of this sequence is a woman between 18 and 29 years old in good health and CMV-seropositive. Specimen: PBMCs. CDR3 amino acids: CASSLGLKETQYF. CDR3 sequence (DNA): TGTGCCAGCAGCCTAGGACTGAAAGAGACCCAGTACTTC.